This TCR beta chain was captured in a study of blood T cell repertoires in COVID-19. Study-level information: Nucleic acid was either cDNA or gDNA, and it came from T cells, B-cell-depleted T cells, or PBMCs.

The CDR3 totals 13 residues. The germline gives CDR1 LGHDT, CDR2 YNNKEL (reference sequence). Between the trimmed V and J ends, which lost 6 bases and 4 bases, there was a span of 10 bases. Categorization into cohorts depended on clinical history that participants reported. Two negative PCRs, clearance, or symptom resolution were required of recovered Cohort 3 donors. The table came from immunoSEQ multiplex PCR; TCRdb's copy has only in-frame clones and leaves some out. The table includes approximately 270,000 clones, 85% to 90% detected once. Sample: PBMCs or T cells enriched from blood (not recorded which). This sequence was found in a woman aged 55-70 years who had recovered from COVID-19. The rearrangement uses TRBV3-1 (or the pseudogene TRBV3-2) and TRBJ1-3; no clear D. CDR3 sequence: CASSSLEGNTIYF. The CDR3 region has the DNA TGTGCCAGCAGTTCCCTGGAGGGAAACACCATATATTTT.